This is a list of T cell receptor beta chains from one sample in a study of beta chain features in type 1 diabetes. Profiled with immunoSEQ multiplex PCR; TCRdb holds only in-frame clones, not every one. Among some 640,000 clones listed, more than 12% were seen once. Sequencing used naive CD4+ T cells from blood. The receptors here all came from a man aged 18 to 30 with type 1 diabetes. The CDR3 runs from the conserved cysteine through the conserved F or W. A D gene is named only where the DNA matches it firmly. Size values are once, few and many counts, or a class for expanded clones, and some rows have none.

V	size	J	D	CDR3	DNA
TRBV29-1	few	TRBJ2-2	TRBD2	CSGSGGANTGELFF	TGCAGCGGTAGCGGGGGGGCGAACACCGGGGAGCTGTTTTTT
TRBV4-2	-	TRBJ2-5	TRBD2	CASSQGLAGKETQYF	TGTGCCAGCAGCCAGGGTCTAGCGGGCAAAGAGACCCAGTACTTC
TRBV6-5	-	TRBJ2-3	TRBD1	CASSYRGGGDTQYF	TGTGCCAGCAGTTACAGAGGGGGCGGCGATACGCAGTATTTT
TRBV29-1	-	TRBJ2-7	-	CSGSGTSYEQYF	TGCAGCGGGTCCGGGACATCCTACGAGCAGTACTTC
TRBV2	few	TRBJ2-3	-	CASSAAGTDTQYF	TGTGCCAGCAGTGCTGCGGGCACAGATACGCAGTATTTT
TRBV6-5	-	TRBJ2-5	-	CASSARVQDTQYF	TGTGCCAGCAGTGCGCGGGTGCAAGATACCCAGTACTTC
TRBV7-2	-	TRBJ2-4	TRBD2	CASSLAREGNIQYF	TGTGCCAGCAGCTTAGCCAGGGAGGGAAACATTCAGTACTTC
TRBV7-6	-	TRBJ2-7	-	CASSLSRTYEQYF	TGTGCCAGCAGCTTATCGAGAACCTACGAGCAGTACTTC
TRBV11-2	-	TRBJ1-2	-	CASSSQGFYGYTF	TGTGCCAGCAGCTCACAGGGTTTCTATGGCTACACCTTC
TRBV7-2	few	TRBJ2-7	-	CASSLPGRTHEQYF	TGTGCCAGCAGCTTACCGGGGCGGACCCACGAGCAGTACTTC
TRBV19	few	TRBJ2-5	-	CASSSLQIEETQYF	TGTGCCAGTAGTAGTTTGCAGATCGAAGAGACCCAGTACTTC
TRBV2	-	TRBJ1-1	TRBD1	CASSGNRGRAEAFF	TGTGCCAGCAGTGGGAACAGGGGGAGGGCTGAAGCTTTCTTT
TRBV18	few	TRBJ1-1	-	CASSPPAGRDTEAFF	TGTGCCAGCTCACCACCGGCAGGGAGAGACACTGAAGCTTTCTTT
TRBV6-6	few	TRBJ2-2	TRBD2	CASSRAGGNTGELFF	TGTGCCAGCAGCAGAGCGGGGGGGAACACCGGGGAGCTGTTTTTT
TRBV2	few	TRBJ1-1	-	CASSEGGHGNTEAFF	TGTGCCAGCAGTGAAGGGGGGCACGGGAACACTGAAGCTTTCTTT
TRBV5-6	few	TRBJ1-4	-	CASSAYPGSEKLFF	TGTGCCAGCAGCGCCTATCCTGGAAGTGAAAAACTGTTTTTT
TRBV7-2	-	TRBJ2-3	-	CASSLGAGTDTQYF	TGTGCCAGCAGCCTTGGGGCGGGGACAGATACGCAGTATTTT
TRBV30	few	TRBJ1-5	TRBD1	CAWMGQGIYQPQHF	TGTGCCTGGATGGGACAGGGGATTTATCAGCCCCAGCATTTT
TRBV6-5	-	TRBJ1-2	-	CASSQGFYGYTF	TGTGCCAGCAGTCAGGGGTTCTATGGCTACACCTTC
TRBV29-1	-	TRBJ1-4	-	CSVVDWKNEKLFF	TGCAGCGTTGTTGATTGGAAGAATGAAAAACTGTTTTTT
TRBV2	few	TRBJ2-5	-	CASSATRPGVGETQYF	TGTGCCAGCAGTGCGACCCGCCCGGGGGTTGGTGAGACCCAGTACTTC
TRBV5-1	few	TRBJ2-2	-	CASSRGAGELFF	TGCGCCAGCAGCCGAGGGGCCGGGGAGCTGTTTTTT
TRBV28	few	TRBJ1-2	-	CASSLDPASHGYTF	TGTGCCAGCAGTTTAGACCCGGCGTCGCATGGCTACACCTTC
TRBV9	few	TRBJ2-1	-	CASSVGRITYNEQFF	TGTGCCAGCAGCGTAGGAAGGATAACCTACAATGAGCAGTTCTTC
TRBV23-1	-	TRBJ2-7	-	CASDPRGGPQGRWWYF	TGCGCCAGCGACCCACGAGGAGGGCCACAGGGCCGGTGGTGGTACTTC
TRBV6-1	-	TRBJ1-2	-	CASSEGRGGIPTYGYTF	TGTGCCAGCAGTGAAGGCAGGGGAGGGATACCTACCTATGGCTACACCTTC
TRBV15	few	TRBJ2-3	TRBD2	CATKGFSGSTQDTQYF	TGTGCCACCAAAGGGTTTAGCGGGAGTACTCAAGATACGCAGTATTTT
TRBV7-9	few	TRBJ2-5	-	CASTLEAGPFGETQYF	TGTGCCAGCACCCTCGAAGCCGGGCCCTTCGGAGAGACCCAGTACTTC
TRBV20-1	-	TRBJ2-1	-	CSAKKGHEQFF	TGCAGTGCTAAGAAAGGCCATGAGCAGTTCTTC
TRBV10-3	-	TRBJ2-3	-	CAISPGLSDTQYF	TGTGCCATCAGTCCGGGACTCTCAGATACGCAGTATTTT
TRBV10-3	-	TRBJ1-1	TRBD1	CAISGGTENTEAFF	TGTGCCATCAGTGGGGGGACAGAGAACACTGAAGCTTTCTTT